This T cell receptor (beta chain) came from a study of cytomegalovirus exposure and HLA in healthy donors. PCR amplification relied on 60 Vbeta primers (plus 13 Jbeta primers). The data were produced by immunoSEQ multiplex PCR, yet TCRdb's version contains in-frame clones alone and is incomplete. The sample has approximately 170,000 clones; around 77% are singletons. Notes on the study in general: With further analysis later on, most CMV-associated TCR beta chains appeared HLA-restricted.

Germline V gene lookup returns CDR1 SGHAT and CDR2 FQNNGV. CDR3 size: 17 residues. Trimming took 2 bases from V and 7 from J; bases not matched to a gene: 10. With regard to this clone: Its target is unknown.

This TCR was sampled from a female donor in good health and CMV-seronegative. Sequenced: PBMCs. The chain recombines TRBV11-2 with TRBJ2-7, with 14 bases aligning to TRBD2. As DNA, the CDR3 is TGTGCCAGCAGCTTAACCCGACTAGCGGGGGGGCTGGAAGAGCAGTACTTC. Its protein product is CASSLTRLAGGLEEQYF. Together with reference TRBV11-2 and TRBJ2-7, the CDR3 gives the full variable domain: EAGVAQSPRYKIIEKRQSVAFWCNPISGHATLYWYQQILGQGPKLLIQFQNNGVVDDSQLPKDRFSAERLKGVDSTLKIQPAKLEDSAVYLCASSLTRLAGGLEEQYFGPGTRLTVT.